The rows below give T cell receptor beta chains drawn from one sample of a study of cytomegalovirus exposure and HLA in healthy donors. TCRdb's table, derived via immunoSEQ multiplex PCR, lists solely in-frame clones and lacks some. The top ten clones hold roughly 3.6% of a sample with about 110,000 clones, more than 60% of them seen once. The specimen was PBMCs. Receptors were obtained from a man in his 60s in good health and CMV-seronegative. Each CDR3 is given with its conserved first and last residue. The D gene is left open where the match is weak. Some rows have no size entry. The others give once, few or many, or a class for an expanded clone.

>once|TRBD1|TRBV7-3|TRBJ2-2
TGTGCCAGCAGCTTAAGTCGCCAGGGGGCCACCGGGGAGCTGTTTTTT
CASSLSRQGATGELFF
>NA|NA|TRBV6-4|TRBJ2-6
TGTGCCAGCAGTGAAGGTTCCTCTGGGGCCAACGTCCCGACTTTC
CASSEGSSGANVPTF
>NA|NA|TRBV7-2|TRBJ2-7
TGTGCCAGCAGCCTCGGGGACTACGAGCAGTACTTC
CASSLGDYEQYF
>NA|NA|TRBV11-2|TRBJ2-2
TGTGCCAGCAGCTTAGACCGACACTCCGGGGAGCTGTTTTTT
CASSLDRHSGELFF
>NA|NA|TRBV5-1|TRBJ2-2
TGCGCCACCACAGTACTACAGGGTCGCGGGGAGCTGTTTTTT
CATTVLQGRGELFF
>once|NA|TRBV28|TRBJ1-4
TGTGCCAGCAGTTCCTATAGGGGGGGGGAGTATGAAAAACTGTTTTTT
CASSSYRGGEYEKLFF
>NA|TRBD1|TRBV6-5|TRBJ1-6
TGTGCCAGCAGACAGGGGGCCCATTCACCCCTCCACTTT
CASRQGAHSPLHF
>once|TRBD2|TRBV7-2|TRBJ2-2
TGTGCCAGCAGCTTAGAACTAGCGGGGGGGACCGGGGAGCTGTTTTTT
CASSLELAGGTGELFF
>NA|NA|TRBV4-2|TRBJ1-2
TGTGCCAGCACTTCAGGGAATGGCTACACCTTC
CASTSGNGYTF
>NA|NA|TRBV27|TRBJ2-1
TGTGCCAGCAGTCTCCCCGGAGGGGTGGATTACAATGAGCAGTTCTTC
CASSLPGGVDYNEQFF
>NA|NA|TRBV5-1|TRBJ2-6
TGCGCCAGCAGCTTGAGTGTCGGGGGATCTGGGGCCAACGTCCTGACTTTC
CASSLSVGGSGANVLTF
>NA|NA|TRBV27|TRBJ1-5
TGTGCCAGCAGTTTATCACAGGGACACGGGCACCAGCATTTT
CASSLSQGHGHQHF
>NA|TRBD1|TRBV10-3|TRBJ1-2
TGTGCCATCAGTGACCCAGGGGGCTCTAACTATGGCTACACCTTC
CAISDPGGSNYGYTF
>NA|NA|TRBV29-1|TRBJ1-2
TGCAGCGCCCTTCTAGTCCAGAGACACTATGGCTACACCTTC
CSALLVQRHYGYTF
>NA|NA|TRBV7-2|TRBJ1-2
TGTGCCAGCAGCTCCCAGGCAACAGGGACTAACTATGGCTACACCTTC
CASSSQATGTNYGYTF
>NA|NA|TRBV25-1|TRBJ1-2
TGTGCCAGCAGTGAATATGGGAGTCGCTCCTATGGCTACACCTTC
CASSEYGSRSYGYTF
>NA|TRBD2|TRBV4-2|TRBJ2-5
TGTGCCAGCAGCCAAGGACTAGCGGGGACCTACCAAGAGACCCAGTACTTC
CASSQGLAGTYQETQYF
>NA|NA|TRBV6-4|TRBJ2-5
TGTGCCAGCAGTGACCAGAAGCAGGAGGGGCAAGAGACCCAGTACTTC
CASSDQKQEGQETQYF
>NA|TRBD2|TRBV15|TRBJ2-1
TGTGCCACTGGGGGGGGTGGATCCTACAATGAGCAGTTCTTC
CATGGGGSYNEQFF
>few|TRBD1|TRBV6-5|TRBJ1-3
TGTGCCAGCAGTTACGGGGACAGATACTCTGGAAACACCATATATTTT
CASSYGDRYSGNTIYF
>few|TRBD1|TRBV15|TRBJ2-2
TGTGCCACCAGCAGAGATACAGGGGGCTACACCGGGGAGCTGTTTTTT
CATSRDTGGYTGELFF
>NA|TRBD1|TRBV4-2|TRBJ1-1
TGTGCCAGCAGCCAAGATATATCCCTGGACAGGTTTAAGGGGTGTCACTTT
CASSQDISLDRFKGCHF